These T cell receptor beta chains were read from a single sample in a study of T cell repertoires in cytomegalovirus infection. MiXCR, run by TCRdb on the reads, gives a single entry per CDR3 protein. The data contain 100,000 or so distinct CDR3 sequences, more than 20% of them singletons. Material: CD8+ T cells from PBMCs. The receptors were sampled from a human donor in good health (CMV status not recorded). Some clones in this sample may be carry-over from other donors' samples. The CDR3 runs from the conserved cysteine through the conserved F or W. The D gene is left open where the match is weak. Rows give clone size only sometimes, using once, few, many, or a class for an expanded clone.

len	d_gene	v_gene	j_gene	abundance	CDR3aa	CDR3nt
18	-	TRBV14	TRBJ2-5	many	CASSQDIPGTLNQETQYF	TGTGCCAGCAGCCAAGACATACCCGGGACTCTAAATCAAGAGACCCAGTACTTC
15	TRBD1	TRBV6-1	TRBJ2-5	many	CASSEGTGAPETQYF	TGTGCCAGCAGTGAAGGGACAGGGGCCCCAGAGACCCAGTACTTC
15	TRBD1	TRBV27	TRBJ2-1	-	CASREGTGSYNEQFF	TGTGCCAGCAGGGAGGGGACAGGGTCCTACAATGAGCAGTTCTTC
13	-	TRBV12-3/TRBV12-4	TRBJ2-2	-	CASSLVRGGELFF	TGTGCCAGCAGTTTGGTCCGTGGCGGGGAGCTGTTTTTT
13	TRBD2	TRBV6-6	TRBJ2-1	many	CASSRLAENEQFF	TGTGCCAGCAGTAGACTAGCTGAGAATGAGCAGTTCTTC
13	TRBD1	TRBV28	TRBJ2-3	-	CASRQGGTDTQYF	TGTGCCAGCAGGCAGGGGGGCACAGATACGCAGTATTTT
15	-	TRBV15	TRBJ1-5	-	CATSRGGISNQPQHF	TGTGCCACCAGCAGAGGGGGGATAAGCAATCAGCCCCAGCATTTT
11	-	TRBV28	TRBJ1-1	many	CATVGNTEAFF	TGTGCCACGGTCGGCAACACTGAAGCTTTCTTT
15	TRBD2	TRBV13	TRBJ2-5	few	CASSLAGGPSETQYF	TGTGCCAGCAGCTTAGCGGGAGGGCCCTCCGAGACCCAGTACTTC
14	-	TRBV20-1	TRBJ2-7	-	CSARPEERAYEQYF	TGCAGTGCTAGACCCGAGGAGCGGGCCTACGAGCAGTACTTC
13	-	TRBV6-6	TRBJ2-7	-	CASSQQGSYEQYF	TGTGCCAGCAGCCAGCAGGGGTCCTACGAGCAGTACTTC
16	TRBD2	TRBV4-1	TRBJ2-1	many	CASSQEPAGGLNEQFF	TGCGCCAGCAGCCAAGAGCCAGCGGGGGGGCTGAATGAGCAGTTCTTC
18	TRBD2	TRBV12-3/TRBV12-4	TRBJ2-5	few	CASSGRLAARREWETQYF	TGTGCCAGCAGTGGACGTTTGGCGGCTAGGCGGGAGTGGGAGACCCAGTACTTC